A single sample gave rise to the 21 T cell receptor beta chains below, sequenced in a study of post-analysis software for immune sequencing data (dated by TCRdb to the mid-2010s). Library method: PCR. Sequencing took place on an Illumina HiSeq 2500. To reduce PCR and sequencing biases, unique molecular identifiers were built into the TCR beta cDNA libraries. TCRdb took the public reads, trimmed them with fastp at Q25, ran MiXCR for clone calling and kept in-frame beta chains. Entries are consolidated by CDR3 protein sequence, retaining the most common genes and DNA. Present in this sample are some 890,000 distinct CDR3 sequences, roughly 50% of which were seen just once. The top ten clones comprise 4.6% of the sample. Their antigens are not known. Overall study results and their limits: Significantly higher frequencies in patients than in controls were found for roughly 5 TRBV segments, including TRBV5-6, TRBV5-1 and TRBV20-1.

The sample taken for sequencing was blood. The receptors shown here come from a girl between 5 and 17 years old with multiple sclerosis.

This chain joins TRBV3-1 and TRBJ2-5, with a possible D match to TRBD2 (6 bases). V was cut by 4 bases and J by 11 bases, with 29 bases left in between. This CDR3 has 17 residues. Germline V gives CDR1 LGHDT, CDR2 YNNKEL (reference sequence). The CDR3 spells CASSPLWDSSNPNEQYF. In DNA, the CDR3 is TGTGCCAGCAGCCCGCTGTGGGACTCAAGCAACCCCAATGAGCAGTACTTC.

This chain uses TRBV5-1 with TRBJ2-1; the match to TRBD2 covers 9 bases. The CDR3 length is 15 residues. Germline V lookup: CDR1 SGHRS, CDR2 YFSETQ. V shed 2 bases and J 5 bases; nucleotides not matched to a gene: 5. In nucleotides, the CDR3 is TGCGCCAGCAGCTTTAATAGCGGGAGAAACAATGAGCAGTTCTTC. Protein sequence: CASSFNSGRNNEQFF.

This clonotype has more than one count but fewer than ten. The CDR3 loop is CASSLVRGRGETQYF. Written as DNA, the CDR3 is TGTGCCAGCAGCTTGGTCCGGGGTAGGGGAGAGACCCAGTACTTC. This sequence joins TRBV5-6 and TRBJ2-5; D tentatively reads TRBD1 or TRBD2 (5 bases each). The CDR3 sequence is 15 residues long. The germline V and J ends were trimmed by 0 bases and 4 bases, with 13 bases remaining between them. Germline loops: CDR1 SGHDT, CDR2 YYEEEE.

J is TRBJ2-4 and V is TRBV12-3 or TRBV12-4; either TRBD1 or TRBD2 may supply D (6 bases each). V was trimmed by 5 bases and J by 9 bases, leaving 14 bases between them. This CDR3 contains 13 residues. CDR3 amino acids: CASSPRGGSIQYF. CDR3 nucleotides: TGTGCCAGCAGTCCCCGAGGGGGGAGCATTCAGTACTTC.

Only a few counts were recorded for this clonotype. The chain has TRBV20-1 and TRBJ2-1, with a weak D call TRBD2 (5 bases). The CDR3 sequence is 15 residues long. Between the trimmed V and J ends, which lost 6 bases and 1 base, there was a span of 16 bases. CDR1 is DFQATT, CDR2 SNEGSKA, per germline (reference sequence). The CDR3 coding sequence is TGCAGTGCCAGGCGGTCGGGAAAATCCTACAATGAGCAGTTCTTC. It codes for CSARRSGKSYNEQFF.

The chain carries TRBV29-1 and TRBJ2-7, with D perhaps matching TRBD1 (5 bases). This CDR3 region has 11 residues. V lost 6 bases and J lost 5, with 11 bases in between. The germline gives CDR1 SQVTM, CDR2 ANQGSEA. In DNA, the CDR3 is TGCAGCGTCTCTGGGGCGAACGAGCAGTACTTC. It yields the protein CSVSGANEQYF.

This clonotype was picked up a small number of times. The chain links TRBV20-1 to TRBJ2-1; D remains unclear. Germline CDR1 and CDR2: DFQATT and SNEGSKA (reference sequence). The length of the CDR3 is 13 residues. The V gene lost 2 bases and the J gene lost 9 bases, with 14 bases spanning the gap. The CDR3 reads CSARSHNEVEQFF. CDR3 bases: TGCAGTGCTAGATCCCATAACGAGGTTGAGCAGTTCTTC.

The chain recombines TRBV7-9 with TRBJ2-3; 9 bases line up with TRBD2. The CDR3 covers 17 residues. The J segment lost 2 bases and the V segment lost 5 bases, leaving 11 bases of the junction unmatched. Germline V CDR1 and CDR2: SEHNR, FQNEAQ (reference sequence). The CDR3 bases are TGTGCCAGCAGCCTCGACCGGGGACTAGCCTACACAGATACGCAGTATTTT. Its protein product is CASSLDRGLAYTDTQYF.

This clonotype was counted only a few times. The chain employs TRBV5-1 and TRBJ2-7, with 11 nucleotides matching TRBD1. This CDR3 has 13 residues. Losses at the gene ends were 7 bases for V and 4 bases for J; bases not matched to a gene: 4. Germline-derived CDR1 and CDR2 are SGHRS and YFSETQ. CDR3 bases: TGCGCCAGCGGGACAGGGGGAAATTACGAGCAGTACTTC. Its protein is CASGTGGNYEQYF.

The chain joins TRBV29-1 to TRBJ2-5; perhaps D is TRBD1 or TRBD2 (6 bases each). The better agreement between TRBJ2-7 and the DNA end casts doubt on the J call. Germline V CDR1 and CDR2: SQVTM, ANQGSEA. The CDR3 runs to 12 residues. Here the CDR3 DNA reads TGCAGCGTTGTTAGGGGGGTAGACGAGCAGTACTTC. Residues: CSVVRGVDEQYF.

This chain joins TRBV3-1 and TRBJ2-7; D is uncertain. This CDR3 is built from 15 residues. V was shortened by 5 bases and J by 2 bases, with 16 bases between the two germline ends. CDR1 and CDR2 from the germline V gene are LGHDT and YNNKEL (reference sequence). The CDR3 spells CASSYHTAVPYEQYF. Written as DNA, the CDR3 is TGTGCCAGCAGCTACCACACCGCGGTACCCTACGAGCAGTACTTC.

As to this clonotype: The junction and the germline gene differ at one end; a read error may be behind it. This sequence joins TRBV5-1 and TRBJ1-4; D is unclear. The CDR3 extends over 15 amino acids. Germline CDR1 and CDR2: SGHRS and YFSETQ. CDR3: CASSSNSATNEKPFF. The CDR3 region has the DNA TGCGCCAGCAGTTCCAACTCAGCAACTAATGAAAAACCGTTTTTT.

In its sample, this clonotype was seen a few times. The chain couples TRBV12-3 or TRBV12-4 to TRBJ1-5, with 7 positions matching TRBD1. The trim removed 6 bases at V and 4 bases at J, leaving 12 bases unmatched. The CDR3 is made up of 16 amino acids. DNA for the CDR3: TGTGCCAGCAGCCCAACAGGGGATCCCGGGAATCAGCCCCAGCATTTT. It is translated as CASSPTGDPGNQPQHF.

J is TRBJ2-7 and V is TRBV29-1, with TRBD1 as a possible D gene (6 bases). The germline V gene has CDR1 SQVTM and CDR2 ANQGSEA. The CDR3 spans 13 residues. V shed 3 bases and J shed 2 bases, with 11 bases lying between them. CDR3 protein: CSVEGRGAYEQYF. CDR3 nucleotide sequence: TGCAGCGTTGAGGGCAGGGGAGCCTACGAGCAGTACTTC.

V and J are TRBV24-1 and TRBJ2-1; no clear D gene. V was cut by 5 bases and J by 8 bases, with 12 bases left in between. The CDR3 is made up of 13 amino acids. Per the germline V gene, CDR1 is KGHDR and CDR2 is SFDVKD. The CDR3: CATSASWGYEQFF. In nucleotides, the CDR3 is TGTGCCACCAGTGCCTCGTGGGGATATGAGCAGTTCTTC.

V is TRBV5-1 and J is TRBJ2-3, with TRBD2 as a possible D gene (6 bases). The V end was cut by 4 bases, the J end by 4 bases, with 13 bases between. Germline V gene sequence: CDR1 SGHRS, CDR2 YFSETQ. This CDR3 region has 14 residues. The CDR3 region is CASSDGGDSDTQYF. The CDR3 nucleotides read TGCGCCAGCAGCGACGGGGGAGACTCAGATACGCAGTATTTT.

In this sample, this clonotype turned up a few times. The gene calls are TRBV10-3 and TRBJ2-1; 10 bases line up with TRBD2. CDR3 length: 15 residues. Unmatched junction bases numbered 9, after V lost 7 bases and J lost 6 bases. Germline-derived CDR1 and CDR2 are ENHRY and SYGVKD. CDR3 in DNA: TGTGCCATCAACCAAGCGGGAGGGCCCTCCAATGAGCAGTTCTTC. It specifies CAINQAGGPSNEQFF.

The J gene is TRBJ2-1, the V gene TRBV29-1; 8 bases agree with TRBD1. Trimming took 7 bases from V and 3 from J; bases not matched to a gene: 11. This CDR3 has 15 residues. In germline, CDR1 is SQVTM, CDR2 ANQGSEA. The CDR3 sequence: CSAEGWDRNYNEQFF. CDR3 DNA: TGCAGCGCCGAAGGGTGGGACAGGAACTACAATGAGCAGTTCTTC.

The chain joins TRBV2 to TRBJ2-7; tentatively, D is TRBD1 or TRBD2 (5 bases each). Trimming took off 10 bases at V and 3 bases at J, with 19 bases between the two ends. The CDR3 has 14 amino acids. Germline CDR1 SNHLY, CDR2 FYNNEI. CDR3 bases: TGTGCCATCCGGGACCCCGACTCGAGCTACGAGCAGTACTTC. Translated: CAIRDPDSSYEQYF.

A few counts support this clonotype. The V and J genes are TRBV27 and TRBJ2-7; D is tentatively TRBD1 or TRBD2 (5 bases each). The V gene's germline CDR1 is MNHEY and CDR2 SMNVEV (reference sequence). V was clipped by 6 bases and J by 7 bases, with 19 bases between them. There are 14 residues in the CDR3. The CDR3 reads CASSPGPGTGEQYF. The CDR3 bases are TGTGCCAGCAGCCCGGGACCCGGGACGGGAGAGCAGTACTTC.

The genes are TRBV20-1 and TRBJ2-7; TRBD2 matches at 8 bases. The CDR3 is 15 residues long. The germline gives CDR1 DFQATT, CDR2 SNEGSKA (reference sequence). The junction had 13 bases not matched to a gene; V was cut back by 4 bases and J by 5 bases. CDR3 amino acids: CSATSEAGGSDEQYF. The CDR3 bases are TGCAGTGCTACCTCAGAGGCGGGGGGAAGCGACGAGCAGTACTTC.